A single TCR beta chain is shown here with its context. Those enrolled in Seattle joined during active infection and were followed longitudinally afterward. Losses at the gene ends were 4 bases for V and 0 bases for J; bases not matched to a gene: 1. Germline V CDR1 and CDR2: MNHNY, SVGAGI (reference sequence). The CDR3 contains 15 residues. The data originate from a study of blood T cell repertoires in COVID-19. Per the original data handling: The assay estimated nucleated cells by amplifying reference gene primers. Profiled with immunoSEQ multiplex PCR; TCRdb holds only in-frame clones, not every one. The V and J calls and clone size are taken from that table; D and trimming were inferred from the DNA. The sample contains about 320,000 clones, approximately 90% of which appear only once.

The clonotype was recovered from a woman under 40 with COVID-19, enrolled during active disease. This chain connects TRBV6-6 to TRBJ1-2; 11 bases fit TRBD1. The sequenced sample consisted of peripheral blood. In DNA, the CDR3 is TGTGCCAGCAGTTGGGGACAGGGGGCTAACTATGGCTACACCTTC. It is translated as CASSWGQGANYGYTF.